This entry features one TCR beta chain sequence. The sample is drawn from a study of blood T cell repertoires in COVID-19. Study as a whole: The analysed material was cDNA or gDNA that came from T cells, B-cell-depleted T cells, or PBMCs.

Study members were between roughly 18 and 89 years old and lived in 24 US regions. Participants reported their clinical history, and cohort assignment relied on those reports. The CDR3 covers 13 residues. V was trimmed by 5 bases and J by 2 bases, leaving 10 bases between them. The germline V gene encodes CDR1 SGHVS and CDR2 FQNEAQ. TCRdb's table, derived via immunoSEQ multiplex PCR, lists solely in-frame clones and lacks some. The sample holds roughly 300,000 clones; about 86% are singletons and the top ten take 4% to 5%. Sequenced: PBMCs or T cells enriched from blood (not recorded which). The TCR comes from a woman in her thirties or forties with acute COVID-19. This chain joins TRBV7-8 and TRBJ2-7; D is perhaps TRBD2 (6 bases). The CDR3 region is CASSRDFAYEQYF. The CDR3 DNA is TGTGCCAGCAGCCGGGACTTTGCCTACGAGCAGTACTTC.